These T cell receptor beta chains were read from a single sample in a study of Tregs in tolerant kidney transplant recipients. Repertoires were generated with immunoSEQ multiplex PCR, while TCRdb's copy carries only in-frame clones and drops some. The data show 85,000 to 100,000 clones, roughly 93% seen once. The input for sequencing was CD4+ T cells from blood, taken before the transplant. The receptors were sampled from a human donor who received a combined kidney and bone marrow transplant. The CDR3 runs from the conserved cysteine through the conserved F or W. D genes are given only for firm matches. Clone sizes are given selectively: once, few, many, or a class where the clone is expanded.

V,size,D,J,CDR3,DNA
TRBV7-9,-,-,TRBJ2-3,CASSPSTDTQYF,TGTGCCAGCAGCCCAAGCACAGATACGCAGTATTTT
TRBV29-1,-,TRBD1,TRBJ1-3,CSVGGQDSGNTIYF,TGCAGCGTTGGGGGACAGGACTCTGGAAACACCATATATTTT
TRBV7-3,-,-,TRBJ2-7,CASSLKGSYEQYF,TGTGCCAGCAGCCTCAAAGGGAGTTACGAGCAGTACTTC
TRBV19,-,TRBD2,TRBJ2-2,CASSIRRGLAGEVGELFF,TGTGCCAGTAGTATTAGGCGGGGGCTAGCGGGAGAGGTCGGGGAGCTGTTTTTT
TRBV6-5,-,-,TRBJ2-7,CASRAGQRYEQYF,TGTGCCAGCAGGGCCGGACAGCGCTACGAGCAGTACTTC
TRBV6-7,-,-,TRBJ1-2,CASSYSKRVPYYGYTF,TGTGCCAGCAGTTACTCGAAGCGGGTCCCGTATTATGGCTACACCTTC
TRBV5-1,-,-,TRBJ1-2,CASTRGSNYGYTF,TGCGCCAGCACCAGGGGTTCGAACTATGGCTACACCTTC
TRBV10-3,-,TRBD1,TRBJ2-7,CAISESSGTGYEQYF,TGTGCCATCAGTGAGTCGTCCGGGACAGGTTACGAGCAGTACTTC
TRBV4-3,few,-,TRBJ2-6,CASSQDGGTGANVLTF,TGCGCCAGCAGCCAAGATGGGGGGACGGGGGCCAACGTCCTGACTTTC
TRBV6-4,-,-,TRBJ2-1,CASSDFRPRSDEQFF,TGTGCCAGCAGTGACTTCCGTCCCCGGTCGGATGAGCAGTTCTTC
TRBV5-1,-,TRBD2,TRBJ2-7,CASSSGRGGLHEQYF,TGCGCCAGCAGCTCTGGTCGGGGGGGCCTTCACGAGCAGTACTTC
TRBV4-3,-,TRBD1,TRBJ1-2,CASSSGTGFGYTF,TGCGCCAGCAGCTCCGGGACAGGGTTTGGCTACACCTTC
TRBV5-6,-,TRBD2,TRBJ2-7,CASSLLAGGKSYEQYF,TGTGCCAGCAGCTTACTAGCGGGGGGTAAATCCTACGAGCAGTACTTC
TRBV5-1,-,TRBD2,TRBJ2-1,CASSLLAGSSYNEQFF,TGCGCCAGCAGCTTACTAGCGGGAAGTTCCTACAATGAGCAGTTCTTC
TRBV19,-,-,TRBJ1-5,CASSIDQYRRGYNQPQHF,TGTGCCAGTAGTATAGATCAGTACCGAAGGGGTTACAATCAGCCCCAGCATTTT
TRBV19,-,TRBD1,TRBJ2-7,CASSRTGGWEQYF,TGTGCCAGTAGTAGGACAGGGGGCTGGGAGCAGTACTTC
TRBV27,-,TRBD1,TRBJ2-1,CAIGRDRGHEQFF,TGTGCGATCGGTAGGGACAGGGGCCATGAGCAGTTCTTC
TRBV18,-,-,TRBJ1-5,CASSPLRVAQPQHF,TGTGCCAGCTCACCACTCAGGGTGGCTCAGCCCCAGCATTTT
TRBV4-2,-,-,TRBJ1-2,CASSQGHGRKDGYTF,TGTGCCAGCAGCCAAGGACACGGCCGGAAAGATGGCTACACCTTC
TRBV13,-,TRBD1,TRBJ1-1,CASSRDYRTGGRTEAFF,TGTGCCAGCAGCAGAGATTACCGGACAGGGGGAAGGACTGAAGCTTTCTTT
TRBV18,once,-,TRBJ1-2,CASSPVGRQDINYGYTF,TGTGCCAGCTCACCAGTGGGAAGACAGGACATTAACTATGGCTACACCTTC
TRBV18,-,TRBD2,TRBJ2-7,CASSPLLAGGTYEQYF,TGTGCCAGCTCACCGCTACTAGCGGGAGGTACCTACGAGCAGTACTTC
TRBV6-1,once,TRBD2,TRBJ2-1,CASRPPGLRYNEQFF,TGTGCCAGCAGGCCTCCGGGACTACGGTACAATGAGCAGTTCTTC
TRBV10-3,-,-,TRBJ1-6,CAIKGQPDGRSPLHF,TGTGCCATTAAGGGGCAGCCCGACGGGCGTTCACCCCTCCACTTT
TRBV9,-,TRBD2,TRBJ2-1,CASSVLAGAHNEQFF,TGTGCCAGCAGCGTGCTAGCGGGGGCCCACAATGAGCAGTTCTTC
TRBV7-6,-,-,TRBJ1-3,CASSLVPRVSGMPGNTIYF,TGTGCCAGCAGCTTAGTACCTAGGGTTTCAGGGATGCCAGGAAACACCATATATTTT
TRBV27,-,TRBD2,TRBJ2-3,CASRGLGPRTQYF,TGTGCCAGCAGGGGACTAGGGCCACGAACGCAGTATTTT
TRBV30,-,TRBD2,TRBJ2-5,CAWSVTAAGGVKTQYF,TGTGCCTGGAGTGTAACAGCAGCGGGGGGGGTAAAGACCCAGTACTTC
TRBV7-2,once,TRBD1,TRBJ1-2,CASSSLGQGYGYTF,TGTGCCAGCAGCTCCCTGGGACAGGGCTATGGCTACACCTTC
TRBV1,-,-,TRBJ2-5,CTSSFYRRGETQYF,TGCACCAGCAGCTTTTACCGAAGGGGAGAGACCCAGTACTTC
TRBV12-5,once,-,TRBJ2-7,CASGLSYGEQYF,TGTGCTAGTGGTTTGTCGTACGGCGAGCAGTACTTC
TRBV2,few,TRBD1,TRBJ1-6,CARKTRDRGYSSPLHF,TGTGCCAGGAAAACACGAGACAGGGGGTATAGTTCACCCCTCCACTTT
TRBV5-1,-,-,TRBJ1-6,CASSPGERNSPLHF,TGCGCCAGCAGCCCCGGGGAGCGGAATTCACCCCTCCACTTT
TRBV7-9,-,TRBD2,TRBJ2-4,CASSPPAGGENIQYF,TGTGCCAGCAGCCCACCGGCGGGGGGGGAAAACATTCAGTACTTC
TRBV7-8,-,-,TRBJ2-3,CASSFLLIADTQYF,TGTGCCAGCAGCTTTCTACTTATCGCAGATACGCAGTATTTT
TRBV5-4,-,TRBD2,TRBJ2-2,CASSLWSKGLAGDTGELFF,TGTGCCAGCAGCTTGTGGTCTAAGGGGCTAGCGGGAGACACCGGGGAGCTGTTTTTT
TRBV5-1,-,-,TRBJ2-2,CASSHTTELTGELFF,TGCGCCAGCAGCCATACGACAGAATTGACCGGGGAGCTGTTTTTT
TRBV7-6,-,TRBD2,TRBJ2-1,CASSFQLAGGRVEQFF,TGTGCCAGCAGCTTCCAACTAGCGGGGGGGCGGGTTGAGCAGTTCTTC
TRBV10-3,-,-,TRBJ1-2,CAISAGQLRPNYGYTF,TGTGCCATCAGTGCCGGACAGCTCAGACCTAACTATGGCTACACCTTC
TRBV6-6,-,-,TRBJ1-2,CASNIKHRDLWGYTF,TGTGCCAGCAACATAAAGCACAGGGATTTATGGGGCTACACCTTC
TRBV19,-,-,TRBJ2-7,CASSKARGSYEQYF,TGTGCCAGTAGTAAGGCCAGGGGCTCCTACGAGCAGTACTTC
TRBV12-5,-,-,TRBJ1-2,CASGLVQSGLGGYAF,TGTGCTAGTGGTTTGGTACAGTCAGGGCTGGGTGGCTACGCCTTC
TRBV7-6,-,TRBD2,TRBJ2-1,CASSLGGTSGGDEQFF,TGTGCCAGCAGCTTAGGCGGGACTAGCGGGGGGGATGAGCAGTTCTTC
TRBV7-4,once,-,TRBJ2-7,CASTDPLGIRAYEQYF,TGTGCCAGCACCGACCCCCTTGGTATCAGGGCGTACGAGCAGTACTTC
TRBV4-2,-,TRBD2,TRBJ2-5,CASSREAGGWGETQYF,TGTGCCAGCAGCCGAGAAGCGGGAGGGTGGGGCGAGACCCAGTACTTC
TRBV28,-,TRBD1,TRBJ2-2,CASRLPQGAGYTGELFF,TGTGCCAGCAGACTCCCCCAGGGGGCAGGTTACACCGGGGAGCTGTTTTTT
TRBV28,-,-,TRBJ1-1,CASRSGGTEAFF,TGTGCCAGCAGGTCTGGAGGCACTGAAGCTTTCTTT
TRBV18,-,-,TRBJ2-2,CASSPTRGDTGELFF,TGTGCCAGCTCACCAACCAGGGGGGACACCGGGGAGCTGTTTTTT
TRBV5-8,-,-,TRBJ2-5,CASSLTTGTRQETQYF,TGTGCCAGCAGCTTAACGACAGGTACTCGTCAAGAGACCCAGTACTTC
TRBV7-9,-,TRBD1,TRBJ2-5,CASSLGGSPETQYF,TGTGCCAGCAGTCTAGGGGGCTCCCCCGAGACCCAGTACTTC
TRBV19,-,TRBD1,TRBJ2-1,CASSETGGNNEQFF,TGTGCCAGTAGTGAGACAGGGGGCAACAATGAGCAGTTCTTC
TRBV5-6,few,TRBD2,TRBJ2-5,CASSLTSGGAWETQYF,TGTGCCAGCAGCTTGACTAGCGGGGGGGCTTGGGAGACCCAGTACTTC
TRBV4-3,-,-,TRBJ1-2,CASSQDFGGLNYGYTF,TGCGCCAGCAGCCAAGATTTTGGCGGACTTAACTATGGCTACACCTTC
TRBV27,-,-,TRBJ1-1,CASSPNRQRRNTEAFF,TGTGCCAGCAGTCCAAACAGACAGCGACGGAACACTGAAGCTTTCTTT
TRBV4-1,-,-,TRBJ2-7,CASSQDQGNPYEQYF,TGCGCCAGCAGCCAAGACCAGGGAAACCCCTACGAGCAGTACTTC